This T cell receptor beta chain is from a study of cytomegalovirus exposure and HLA in healthy donors. Germline lookup yields CDR1 SGHTA and CDR2 FQGNSA. Trimming left V 5 bases short and J 1 base short, with 14 bases between. This CDR3 is 15 amino acids long. For this clone: The antigen remains undetermined.

General observations from the study: Rates of TCR association differed by HLA locus in a later analysis, with DRB1 highest and HLA-C lowest. Confirmation in vitro established that three CMV-associated chains were specific for CMV antigens.

Use of 60 Vbeta and 13 Jbeta primers characterized the PCR. TCRdb keeps only in-frame clones here, not all; method: immunoSEQ multiplex PCR. The repertoire consists of around 140,000 clones, with more than 70% occurring once and the leading ten covering about 1%. V gene TRBV7-2 combines with J gene TRBJ1-1; perhaps TRBD1 as D (5 bases). Material for sequencing was PBMCs. The origin of this receptor is a male donor in good health and CMV-seronegative. The CDR3 DNA reads as TGTGCCAGCAGCCAGGGTGGGTTAAGGAACACTGAAGCTTTCTTT. This encodes CASSQGGLRNTEAFF.